The rows below give T cell receptor beta chains drawn from one sample of a study of neurological immune-mediated disorders. TCRdb re-analysed the 5' RACE reads in MiXCR, keeping a single row per CDR3 protein. The data show about 80,000 distinct CDR3 sequences, nearly 6% seen once. Source material: PBMCs. All receptors come from a woman between 55 and 75 years old with multiple sclerosis. The CDR3 runs from the conserved cysteine through the conserved F or W. Fields, in order: D gene, V gene, J gene, clone size, CDR3 protein, CDR3 DNA. The D gene is left open where the match is weak. Clone size is given for some rows only: seen once, a few or many times, or a class if the clone is expanded.

TRBD1	TRBV27	TRBJ1-6	many	CASSFGTANSPLHF	TGTGCCAGCAGTTTCGGGACAGCTAATTCACCCCTCCACTTT
TRBD1	TRBV6-5	TRBJ2-7	many	CASRPHRGQRNEQYF	TGTGCCAGCAGGCCCCACAGGGGGCAAAGGAACGAGCAGTACTTC
TRBD1	TRBV5-8	TRBJ2-7	many	CASNSGQGRSYEQYF	TGTGCCAGCAACTCCGGACAGGGGAGAAGCTACGAGCAGTACTTC
TRBD1	TRBV27	TRBJ2-7	many	CASRPTGSHEQYF	TGTGCCAGCAGGCCGACAGGGTCCCACGAGCAGTACTTC
-	TRBV15	TRBJ1-5	many	CATSLGDSNQPQHF	TGTGCCACCAGCCTGGGGGATAGCAATCAGCCCCAGCATTTT
-	TRBV7-2	TRBJ2-7	many	CASTRQRKYEQYF	TGTGCCAGCACCCGACAGAGAAAGTACGAGCAGTACTTC
-	TRBV11-2	TRBJ1-2	many	CASSLEQGSSYGYTF	TGTGCCAGCAGCTTAGAGCAGGGGTCTTCCTATGGCTACACCTTC
TRBD2	TRBV3-1	TRBJ2-3	many	CASSQGAGAGTDTQYF	TGTGCCAGCAGCCAAGGAGCGGGGGCCGGCACAGATACGCAGTATTTT
-	TRBV20-1	TRBJ2-1	many	CSARAIRVGLYNEQFF	TGCAGTGCTAGAGCTATCAGGGTAGGACTCTACAATGAGCAGTTCTTC
-	TRBV29-1	TRBJ2-1	many	CSGVWRGRNEQFF	TGCAGCGGGGTTTGGCGGGGACGTAATGAGCAGTTCTTC
-	TRBV18	TRBJ1-5	many	CASSQSTGSNQPQHF	TGTGCCAGCTCACAATCGACGGGGAGCAATCAGCCCCAGCATTTT
TRBD1	TRBV5-1	TRBJ2-1	many	CASSLAADRGKFF	TGCGCCAGCAGCTTAGCAGCGGACAGGGGAAAGTTCTTC
-	TRBV7-9	TRBJ2-1	-	CASGLAVDILSYNEQFF	TGTGCCAGCGGCCTTGCCGTAGACATCCTCTCCTACAATGAGCAGTTCTTC
-	TRBV5-1	TRBJ1-1	many	CASSLTIFGTEAFF	TGCGCCAGCAGCTTGACCATCTTCGGGACTGAAGCTTTCTTT
-	TRBV5-1	TRBJ1-2	many	CASSIPDPGGYTF	TGCGCCAGCAGCATACCAGATCCGGGGGGCTACACCTTC
-	TRBV7-8	TRBJ1-4	many	CASSLVNRANEKLFF	TGTGCCAGCAGCTTGGTGAACAGGGCCAATGAAAAACTGTTTTTT
TRBD2	TRBV7-8	TRBJ2-1	-	CASSHFLAGATNEQFF	TGTGCCAGCAGCCACTTTCTAGCGGGGGCAACCAATGAGCAGTTCTTC
TRBD2	TRBV28	TRBJ2-1	many	CASPSSGGGEQFF	TGTGCCAGCCCCTCTAGCGGGGGGGGTGAGCAGTTCTTC
TRBD2	TRBV7-6	TRBJ2-2	-	CASSLSVLAGTGELFF	TGTGCCAGCAGCTTAAGTGTACTAGCGGGGACCGGGGAGCTGTTTTTT
TRBD1	TRBV20-1	TRBJ2-3	many	CSARVPGQGTDTQYF	TGCAGTGCTAGAGTTCCGGGACAGGGCACAGATACGCAGTATTTT
-	TRBV5-1	TRBJ1-1	many	CASSHQGGTEAFF	TGCGCCAGCAGCCATCAGGGAGGCACTGAAGCTTTCTTT